A selection of T cell receptor beta chains follows, all from one sample in a study of post-analysis software for immune sequencing data. From the PCR reads, TCRdb called clonotypes with MiXCR, one entry per CDR3 protein. There are hundreds of thousands of distinct CDR3 sequences in the sample; 30% occur only once, and 0.5% to 0.6% lies in the top ten. The sequenced sample was blood. The receptors come from a girl between 5 and 17 years old with multiple sclerosis. Each CDR3 is given with its conserved first and last residue. D genes are given only for firm matches. Expanded clones are given a class, and other clones once, few, many or no size at all.

TRBD2	TRBV6-2/TRBV6-3	TRBJ2-7	few	TGTGCCAGCAGTTACCCCCCTTCTGCTAGCGGGGCCGAGCAGTACTTC	CASSYPPSASGAEQYF
.	TRBV20-1	TRBJ2-1	.	TGCAGTGCTAGAGACGAGGAGGGCGAGCAGTTCTTC	CSARDEEGEQFF
.	TRBV3-1	TRBJ1-1	.	TGTGCCAGCAGCCAAGATTTCAGCCTGAACACTGAAGCTTTCTTT	CASSQDFSLNTEAFF
.	TRBV5-1	TRBJ2-5	.	TGCGCCAGCAGCGGGTGGACTACTCAAGAGACCCAGTACTTC	CASSGWTTQETQYF
.	TRBV7-2	TRBJ1-3	.	TGTGCCAGCAGCCCGTCCAGGGGAGAGCCAAACACCATATATTTT	CASSPSRGEPNTIYF
.	TRBV28	TRBJ2-4	few	TGTGCCAGCAGACGCGAATTTCGGGACCTTCAGTACTTC	CASRREFRDLQYF
TRBD2	TRBV5-1	TRBJ2-7	.	TGCGCCAGCAGCTCATCTAGCGGGGATTACAATGAGCAGTACTTC	CASSSSSGDYNEQYF
.	TRBV5-8	TRBJ2-7	.	TGTGCCAGCAGCTTGCGCGGGGAACTCCAGCAGTACTTC	CASSLRGELQQYF
.	TRBV18	TRBJ2-6	few	TGTGCCAGCTCACCTCTTATTGCTGGGGCCAACGTCCTGACTTTC	CASSPLIAGANVLTF
TRBD1	TRBV7-9	TRBJ2-3	.	TGTGCCAGCAGCCTGACAGGGGCCGTTGGAGATACGCAGTATTTT	CASSLTGAVGDTQYF
.	TRBV20-1	TRBJ1-1	.	TGCAGTGCTAGCCCCAGGGCTTTCTTT	CSASPRAFF
TRBD2	TRBV6-6	TRBJ2-3	.	TGTGCCAGCAGTTACTCGAGCGGGAGGTCAGATACGCAGTATTTT	CASSYSSGRSDTQYF
.	TRBV27	TRBJ2-7	once	TGTGCCAGCACCTCCTCGGGAGAGCGCTACGAGCAGTACTTC	CASTSSGERYEQYF
.	TRBV12-3/TRBV12-4	TRBJ2-3	.	TGTGCCAGCAGAGCGAGAGCAGATGCGCAATATTTT	CASRARADAQYF
.	TRBV15	TRBJ1-2	few	TGTGCCACCAGCACGGGTGACTATGGCTACACCTTC	CATSTGDYGYTF
TRBD2	TRBV7-2	TRBJ2-1	.	TGTGCCAGCAGCTTAGTAGCAGCGGGGGTTTACAATGAGCAGTTCTTC	CASSLVAAGVYNEQFF
.	TRBV29-1	TRBJ2-7	few	TGCAGCGTTGAAGGAAGAAGTTCTGGGACCCACGACGCCTACGAGCAGTACTTC	CSVEGRSSGTHDAYEQYF
.	TRBV3-1	TRBJ1-1	.	TGTGCCAGCAGCCCCGTACGGGGCCGCACTGAAGCTTTCTTT	CASSPVRGRTEAFF
.	TRBV9	TRBJ2-1	.	TGTGCCAGCAGTGGGGTAGGTCTCCCCAACGGCCAGTTCTTC	CASSGVGLPNGQFF
.	TRBV21-1	TRBJ1-1	.	TGTGCCAGCGACTGTGGTGCGCGGGCCGAAGCTTTCTTT	CASDCGARAEAFF
.	TRBV6-2/TRBV6-3	TRBJ2-6	.	TGTGCCAGCAGTTACCGCCCGGGACACGGGGTTTCTGGGGCCAACGTCCTGACTTTC	CASSYRPGHGVSGANVLTF
.	TRBV25-1	TRBJ2-1	few	TGTGCCAGCAGTGGCCAGCGGGTGGGCTCCTACAATGAGCAGTTCTTC	CASSGQRVGSYNEQFF
TRBD1	TRBV5-4	TRBJ2-1	.	TGTGCCGGCAGCTTGGGGGACAGGGGGTATCTTGAGCAGTTCTTC	CAGSLGDRGYLEQFF
TRBD1	TRBV7-9	TRBJ1-2	.	TGTGCCAGCAGTCAACAGGCCGGGACAGGGGGCTATGGCTACACCTTC	CASSQQAGTGGYGYTF
.	TRBV4-3	TRBJ2-7	few	TGCGCCAGCAGCCAAGATCGCACGGGACTCTCCTACGGGCAGTACTTC	CASSQDRTGLSYGQYF
.	TRBV4-2	TRBJ1-1	.	TGTGCCAGCAGCCAAGATTCCAGGGTAACTGAAGCTTTCTTT	CASSQDSRVTEAFF
TRBD1	TRBV20-1	TRBJ1-5	few	TGCAGTGCTTGGCCGGGACAGAGCAATCAGCCCCAGCATTTT	CSAWPGQSNQPQHF
TRBD2	TRBV6-2/TRBV6-3	TRBJ2-3	.	TGTGCCAGCAGTCCGCGTCCCCGGGTAGCGGGATCGTTGGATACGCAGTATTTT	CASSPRPRVAGSLDTQYF
.	TRBV29-1	TRBJ1-2	many	TGCAGCGTTTCTCCGGGACAAGGGGACTATGGCTACACCTTC	CSVSPGQGDYGYTF
TRBD1	TRBV7-2	TRBJ1-3	.	TGTGCCAGCAGCTCCACAGGGACAGGACTGGGAAACACCATATATTTT	CASSSTGTGLGNTIYF
TRBD1	TRBV7-9	TRBJ1-4	.	TGTGCCAGCAGCTTCGCTACAGGGGGCGATTTTGAAAAACTGTTTTTT	CASSFATGGDFEKLFF
.	TRBV7-8	TRBJ2-7	few	TGTGCCAGCAGCTCCACTGCCTACTACGAGCAGTACTTC	CASSSTAYYEQYF
TRBD1	TRBV5-1	TRBJ2-3	few	TGCGCCAGCAGCTTCCGGACAGGGACAACAGATACGCAGTATTTT	CASSFRTGTTDTQYF
.	TRBV7-9	TRBJ1-1	.	TGTGCCAGCAGCTTAGTATTCCGACGGCTGAACACTGAAGCTTTCTTT	CASSLVFRRLNTEAFF
.	TRBV5-1	TRBJ2-3	few	TGCGCCAGCAGCCCGAATGTGGGTACGCAGTATTTT	CASSPNVGTQYF
.	TRBV7-9	TRBJ1-2	.	TGTGCCACCACTACCCCTATAGACCGGGGGACCTATGGCTACACCTTC	CATTTPIDRGTYGYTF
.	TRBV5-8	TRBJ1-6	.	TGTGCCAGCAGCCTATCCGGTGTCCTGTCACCCCTCCACTTT	CASSLSGVLSPLHF
TRBD1	TRBV11-2	TRBJ2-1	few	TGTGCCAGCAGCCAACAGGAGAGGGGGCAGGATGAGCAGTTCTTC	CASSQQERGQDEQFF
.	TRBV29-1	TRBJ2-1	.	TGCAGCGTTCTGAAAAGCGGGACAACCGATGAGCAGTTCTTC	CSVLKSGTTDEQFF
TRBD1	TRBV12-3/TRBV12-4	TRBJ1-2	.	TGTGCCAGCAGCTGGGACAGCCGTAGGGGCTACACCTTC	CASSWDSRRGYTF
.	TRBV9	TRBJ2-7	once	TGTGCCAGCAGCGGAAATGAGCGTCCCCTTTCCTACGAGCAGTACTTC	CASSGNERPLSYEQYF
.	TRBV7-2	TRBJ2-4	.	TGTGCCAGCAGCTCCGTACGAGGGGGAGGAAACATTCAGTACTTC	CASSSVRGGGNIQYF
TRBD1	TRBV10-3	TRBJ1-2	many	TGTGCCATCAGTGAGGATGCCAGGGGGGATGGCTACACCTTC	CAISEDARGDGYTF
.	TRBV3-1	TRBJ1-1	.	TGTGCCAGCAGCCAATCCGGGACAACGAACACTGAAGCTTTCTTT	CASSQSGTTNTEAFF
.	TRBV18	TRBJ1-2	.	TGTGCCAGCTCACCAAGGGGGGGCGAGACCTATGGCTACACCTTC	CASSPRGGETYGYTF
.	TRBV6-4	TRBJ2-3	many	TGTGCCAGCAGTGACCCCTTAAGGACTGATACGCAGTATTTT	CASSDPLRTDTQYF
.	TRBV27	TRBJ2-3	few	TGTGCCAGCAGAGGAATCGACGTCCTGGATACGCAGTATTTT	CASRGIDVLDTQYF
.	TRBV20-1	TRBJ1-2	few	TGCAGTGCTAAGGGGGGGAACTATGGCTACACCTTC	CSAKGGNYGYTF
.	TRBV20-1	TRBJ1-1	few	TGCAGTGCTCCAAAGGCTGGGCCTTTGAACACTGAAGCTTTCTTT	CSAPKAGPLNTEAFF
.	TRBV11-2	TRBJ2-7	.	TGTGCCAGCAGCTTAGCGGTGGGGGGACTCGCCTCCTACGAGCAGTACTTC	CASSLAVGGLASYEQYF
.	TRBV5-6	TRBJ1-2	.	TGTGCCAGCAGCCTCGATTGGAGGGGGTCGTATGGCTACACCTTC	CASSLDWRGSYGYTF
TRBD2	TRBV6-2/TRBV6-3	TRBJ2-1	.	TGTGCCAGCAGCTCCAATAAGGGACTAGCTGGGGCCTACAATGAGCAGTTCTTC	CASSSNKGLAGAYNEQFF
TRBD2	TRBV3-1	TRBJ2-1	.	TGTGCCAGCAGCCAAGTTAACAGCGGGGGGGCTCGCAATGAGCAGTTCTTC	CASSQVNSGGARNEQFF
.	TRBV15	TRBJ1-4	.	TGTGCCACCGCCCGCGAAGTTCGGGGGGAAAAACTGTTTTTT	CATAREVRGEKLFF
.	TRBV29-1	TRBJ1-1	.	TGCAGCGTTGGGACGGACATGAACACTGAAGCTTTCTTT	CSVGTDMNTEAFF